A single sample is the source of the 10 T cell receptor beta chains below, sequenced in a study of identical twins. TCRdb re-analysed the 5' RACE reads in MiXCR, keeping a single row per CDR3 protein. The sample lists some 730,000 distinct CDR3 sequences, about 18% occurring once. The data also belong to a second study, concerning T cells expressing NK-cell markers.

Sequencing was done on a sample of PBMCs. The receptor set was obtained from a woman younger than 30 in good health.

This clonotype was found a few times. The chain combines TRBV15 with TRBJ2-3; 11 nucleotides align to TRBD2. Trimming cost V 5 bases and J 6 bases; bases outside gene matches: 16. Looked up from germline, CDR1 is LNHNV and CDR2 is YYDKDF (reference sequence). This CDR3 spans 18 amino acids. CDR3 sequence (DNA): TGTGCCACCAGCGGGGACTTTCGGACTAGCGGGTATGGCGATACGCAGTATTTT. This translates into CATSGDFRTSGYGDTQYF.

The rearrangement links TRBV12-3 or TRBV12-4 to TRBJ2-5, with 15 bases fitting TRBD2. There are 18 residues in the CDR3. After removal of 1 base from V and 5 bases from J, the junction contained 8 bases not matched to a gene. CDR3 in amino acids: CASSLVGTSGGYGETQYF. CDR3 coding DNA: TGTGCCAGCAGTTTAGTCGGGACTAGCGGGGGGTATGGTGAGACCCAGTACTTC.

The genes are TRBV7-9 and TRBJ1-4; D gene uncertain. The germline gives CDR1 SEHNR, CDR2 FQNEAQ (reference sequence). Trimming stripped 1 base from V and 8 bases from J, with 11 bases between. This CDR3 spans 14 amino acids. The CDR3 DNA sequence: TGTGCCAGCAGCTTAGACCGAGCGAAGGAAAAACTGTTTTTT. Its translation: CASSLDRAKEKLFF.

This clonotype was observed a few times. The J gene is TRBJ2-5, the V gene TRBV6-5; D may be TRBD1 or TRBD2 (5 bases each). Germline loops: CDR1 MNHEY, CDR2 SVGAGI. The CDR3 covers 18 residues. V lost 2 bases, J lost 1 base, and 20 bases lay in between. Here the CDR3 reads CASSYTGIGRVGQETQYF. The CDR3 nucleotides read TGTGCCAGCAGTTACACAGGTATTGGGAGAGTGGGCCAAGAGACCCAGTACTTC.

This chain connects TRBV27 to TRBJ2-7; D might be TRBD1 or TRBD2, each matching 6 bases. Trimming pared 0 bases from V and 0 bases from J, leaving 15 bases between. Per germline, CDR1 MNHEY and CDR2 SMNVEV (reference sequence). The CDR3 extends over 17 amino acids. The CDR3 reads CASSLSPGGVSSYEQYF. CDR3 DNA sequence: TGTGCCAGCAGTTTATCCCCCGGGGGCGTGAGCTCCTACGAGCAGTACTTC.

This CDR3 reads CASSPRDRPYEQYF. Written as DNA, the CDR3 is TGTGCCAGCTCACCACGGGACAGACCCTACGAGCAGTACTTC. This sequence joins TRBV18 and TRBJ2-7, with 7 bases lining up with TRBD1. V dropped 1 base and J dropped 2; count of bases not matched to a gene: 2. Germline V gene sequence: CDR1 KGHSH, CDR2 LQKENI. The CDR3 sequence is 14 residues long.

The chain joins TRBV10-3 to TRBJ2-2, with D perhaps matching TRBD1 (6 bases). V was trimmed by 6 bases and J by 4 bases, leaving 15 bases between them. Germline CDR1 is ENHRY and CDR2 is SYGVKD. This CDR3 has 15 residues. The DNA of the CDR3 is TGTGCCATCAGGGCCGCGACAGGTTTCACCGGGGAGCTGTTTTTT. Protein product: CAIRAATGFTGELFF.

The V call is TRBV20-1, the J call TRBJ2-1, with D possibly called TRBD1 or TRBD2 (5 bases each). The V gene lost 2 bases and the J gene lost 5 bases, with 13 bases spanning the gap. Germline CDR1 reads DFQATT; CDR2 reads SNEGSKA (reference sequence). This CDR3 is 14 amino acids long. CDR3 sequence reads: CSARRGEEDNEQFF. CDR3 DNA sequence: TGCAGTGCTAGACGGGGCGAGGAGGACAATGAGCAGTTCTTC.

This clonotype occurred a few times. The chain combines TRBV20-1 with TRBJ1-5; possibly TRBD1 for D (5 bases). The CDR3 has 15 amino acids. Germline CDR1 DFQATT, CDR2 SNEGSKA (reference sequence). Trimming left V 0 bases short and J 6 bases short, with 15 bases between. The CDR3 DNA reads as TGCAGTGCTAGAGATCCTGGGGACGGTGGTCAGCCCCAGCATTTT. Encoded protein: CSARDPGDGGQPQHF.

A few counts support this clonotype. The chain joins TRBV20-1 to TRBJ1-4; no clear D. Trimming left V 3 bases short and J 4 bases short, with 9 bases between. The CDR3 extends over 13 amino acids. Germline V lookup: CDR1 DFQATT, CDR2 SNEGSKA (reference sequence). DNA of the CDR3: TGCAGTGCTAGGCGGGGTATTAATGAAAAACTGTTTTTT. This gives the protein CSARRGINEKLFF.